This entry lists 15 T cell receptor beta chains sequenced from one sample in a study of T cells in localized non-small cell lung cancer. Produced via immunoSEQ multiplex PCR; TCRdb's table is partial and in-frame only. The sample includes more than 20,000 clones, roughly 84% of them seen just once. Sequencing was performed on PBMCs, taken before any cancer treatment. The receptors shown here come from a woman aged 35-70 years with stage II squamous cell lung carcinoma.

This sequence joins TRBV6-6 and TRBJ2-5, with 7 bases matching TRBD2. This CDR3 is 14 amino acids long. The germline gives CDR1 MNHNY, CDR2 SVGAGI (reference sequence). With 5 bases clipped from V and 2 bases from J, the junction kept 5 bases outside the gene matches. DNA for the CDR3: TGTGCCAGCAGTACCGGGACTACGCAAGAGACCCAGTACTTC. It codes for CASSTGTTQETQYF.

The rearrangement links TRBV28 to TRBJ2-5, with a weak D call TRBD1 (6 bases). The CDR3 is 13 residues long. Trimming shortened V by 6 bases and J by 9 bases, and 17 bases separated the two germline ends. In germline, CDR1 is MDHEN, CDR2 SYDVKM. This chain's CDR3 is CASSYQGNRAQYF. The DNA of the CDR3 is TGTGCCAGCAGCTATCAGGGTAACAGGGCCCAGTACTTC. Full variable domain (outside the CDR3, taken from reference TRBV28 and TRBJ2-5): DVKVTQSSRYLVKRTGEKVFLECVQDMDHENMFWYRQDPGLGLRLIYFSYDVKMKEKGDIPEGYSVSREKKERFSLILESASTNQTSMYLCASSYQGNRAQYFGPGTRLLVL.

The genes are TRBV19 and TRBJ1-2, with 7 bases aligning to TRBD1. V was clipped by 5 bases and J by 0 bases; unmatched bases: 6. CDR3 length: 15 amino acids. Per the germline V gene, CDR1 is LNHDA and CDR2 is SQIVND (reference sequence). DNA of the CDR3: TGTGCCAGTAGTCGGGACAGCCGAGCTAACTATGGCTACACCTTC. This translates into CASSRDSRANYGYTF.

This chain uses TRBV9 with TRBJ2-5; perhaps TRBD2 as D (6 bases). The CDR3 has 15 amino acids. V was cut by 0 bases and J by 2 bases, with 11 bases left in between. CDR1 and CDR2 from the germline V gene are SGDLS and YYNGEE. CDR3 residues: CASSVAGGTQETQYF. The CDR3 region has the DNA TGTGCCAGCAGCGTAGCGGGCGGGACGCAAGAGACCCAGTACTTC.

The chain couples TRBV27 to TRBJ1-5; the D gene is possibly TRBD1 (6 bases). V dropped 5 bases and J dropped 7 bases, with 18 bases sitting between them. The CDR3 contains 15 residues. The germline gives CDR1 MNHEY, CDR2 SMNVEV (reference sequence). The CDR3 sequence is CASSLQGGMRQPQHF. CDR3 nucleotide sequence: TGTGCCAGCAGTCTACAGGGCGGAATGCGGCAGCCCCAGCATTTT.

This sequence joins TRBV30 and TRBJ2-1, with 10 nucleotides matching TRBD2. J gave up 6 bases and V 0 bases, and 5 bases lay outside the gene matches. The CDR3 contains 15 residues. Germline CDR1 and CDR2: GTSNPN and SVGIG (reference sequence). CDR3 DNA: TGTGCCTGGAGTGTCGGCCTAGCGGGAGTCAATGAGCAGTTCTTC. Its protein product is CAWSVGLAGVNEQFF.

This chain connects TRBV30 to TRBJ1-2, with D maybe TRBD1 (5 bases). Per the germline V gene, CDR1 is GTSNPN and CDR2 is SVGIG (reference sequence). Trimming took 6 bases from V and 0 from J, leaving 14 bases between them. The CDR3 totals 14 residues. This chain's CDR3 is CACYRDLSNYGYTF. In DNA form, the CDR3 reads TGTGCCTGCTACCGGGACCTTTCTAACTATGGCTACACCTTC.

V is TRBV6-6 and J is TRBJ2-2; D is possibly TRBD2 (6 bases). Germline CDR1 reads MNHNY; CDR2 reads SVGAGI (reference sequence). Trimming took off 11 bases at V and 4 bases at J, with 14 bases between the two ends. The CDR3 consists of 13 residues. CDR3 bases: TGTGCCTCGAAAGCCGGGGGCACCGGGGAGCTGTTTTTT. Its translation is CASKAGGTGELFF.

The chain uses TRBV4-3 and TRBJ2-7; D is ambiguous. The V end lost 0 bases, the J end lost 2 bases, and 8 bases lay between the germline ends. The germline V gene has CDR1 LGHNA and CDR2 YSLEER. The CDR3 is 14 residues long. CDR3 sequence (DNA): TGCGCCAGCAGCCAAGATCGGGCAGCCTACGAGCAGTACTTC. It encodes CASSQDRAAYEQYF.

The V call is TRBV11-2, the J call TRBJ2-3; D might be TRBD2 (5 bases). CDR1 and CDR2 (germline): SGHAT, FQNNGV. This CDR3 has 15 residues. V lost 5 bases to trimming and J lost 2 bases, with 14 bases between them. The CDR3: CASSQNAGLTDTQYF. For the CDR3, the DNA is TGTGCCAGCAGCCAAAACGCGGGCCTCACAGATACGCAGTATTTT.

The chain uses TRBV27 and TRBJ1-2; perhaps TRBD1 as D (6 bases). V was trimmed by 1 base and J by 2 bases, leaving 14 bases between them. This CDR3 comprises 16 residues. Germline lookup yields CDR1 MNHEY and CDR2 SMNVEV (reference sequence). The CDR3 DNA follows: TGTGCCAGCAGTTTATTGGCCCAGGGGAGAAACTATGGCTACACCTTC. Its translation is CASSLLAQGRNYGYTF.

The V call is TRBV11-3, the J call TRBJ1-2; a weak D match, TRBD1 (6 bases). The CDR3 totals 15 residues. CDR1 is SGHNT, CDR2 YENEEA, per germline. Deletions cut 1 base from V and 7 bases from J, with 16 bases between. CDR3 nucleotides: TGTGCCAGCAGCTTAGGGCGAAACAGGGTTGCTGGCTACACCTTC. Amino acid sequence: CASSLGRNRVAGYTF.

V and J are TRBV7-2 and TRBJ2-1, with 8 positions matching TRBD2. V lost 8 bases to trimming and J lost 0 bases; unmatched junction nucleotides: 6. This CDR3 spans 15 amino acids. Germline loops: CDR1 SGHTA, CDR2 FQGNSA. The CDR3, as DNA: TGTGCCAGCGCGTCCGGGACTAGCTCCTACAATGAGCAGTTCTTC. Amino acid sequence: CASASGTSSYNEQFF. The variable domain in full, with the rest retrieved from reference TRBV7-2 and TRBJ2-1, is GAGVSQSPSNKVTEKGKDVELRCDPISGHTALYWYRQSLGQGLEFLIYFQGNSAPDKSGLPSDRFSAERTGGSVSTLTIQRTQQEDSAVYLCASASGTSSYNEQFFGPGTRLTVL.

The chain joins TRBV7-2 to TRBJ2-7, with TRBD1 as a possible D gene (5 bases). Germline assignment: CDR1 SGHTA and CDR2 FQGNSA. This CDR3 contains 13 residues. Trimming took 4 bases from V and 0 from J, leaving 7 bases between them. The CDR3 DNA sequence: TGTGCCAGCAGCTCCCAGGGCTCCTACGAGCAGTACTTC. Protein: CASSSQGSYEQYF. Based on the CDR3 plus reference TRBV7-2 and TRBJ2-7, the full variable domain is GAGVSQSPSNKVTEKGKDVELRCDPISGHTALYWYRQSLGQGLEFLIYFQGNSAPDKSGLPSDRFSAERTGGSVSTLTIQRTQQEDSAVYLCASSSQGSYEQYFGPGTRLTVT.

The V call is TRBV9, the J call TRBJ1-6; D unresolved. The CDR3 is made up of 14 amino acids. Per the germline V gene, CDR1 is SGDLS and CDR2 is YYNGEE. V was trimmed by 4 bases and J by 5 bases, leaving 10 bases between them. CDR3 amino acids: CASSTGPDNSPLHF. For the CDR3, the DNA is TGTGCCAGCAGCACCGGACCAGATAATTCACCCCTCCACTTT.